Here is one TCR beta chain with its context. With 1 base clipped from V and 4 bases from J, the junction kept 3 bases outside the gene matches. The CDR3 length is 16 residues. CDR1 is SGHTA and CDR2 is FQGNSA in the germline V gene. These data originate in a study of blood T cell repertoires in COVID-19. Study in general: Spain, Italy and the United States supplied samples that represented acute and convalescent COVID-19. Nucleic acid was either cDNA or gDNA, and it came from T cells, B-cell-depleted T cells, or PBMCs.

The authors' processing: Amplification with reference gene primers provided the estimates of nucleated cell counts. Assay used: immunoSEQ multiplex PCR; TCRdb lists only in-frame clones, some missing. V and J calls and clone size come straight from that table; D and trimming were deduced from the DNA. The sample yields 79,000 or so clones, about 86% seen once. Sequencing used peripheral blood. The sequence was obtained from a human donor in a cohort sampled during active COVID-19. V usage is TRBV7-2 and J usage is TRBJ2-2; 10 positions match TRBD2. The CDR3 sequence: CASSLVSGRATGELFF. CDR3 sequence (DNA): TGTGCCAGCAGCTTAGTCAGCGGGAGGGCCACCGGGGAGCTGTTTTTT.